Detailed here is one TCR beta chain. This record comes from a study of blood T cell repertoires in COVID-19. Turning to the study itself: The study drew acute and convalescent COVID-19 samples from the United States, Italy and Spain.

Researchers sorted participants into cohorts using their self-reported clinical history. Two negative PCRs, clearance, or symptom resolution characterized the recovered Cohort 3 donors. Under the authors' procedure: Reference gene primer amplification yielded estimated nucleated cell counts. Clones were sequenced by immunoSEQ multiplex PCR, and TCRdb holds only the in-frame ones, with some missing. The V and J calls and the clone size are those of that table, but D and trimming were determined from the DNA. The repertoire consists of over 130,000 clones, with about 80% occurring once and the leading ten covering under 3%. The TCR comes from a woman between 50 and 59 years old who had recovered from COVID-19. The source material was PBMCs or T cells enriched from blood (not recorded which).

The CDR3 loop is CASSLWGAYEQYF. CDR3 DNA: TGTGCCAGCAGCTTATGGGGGGCCTACGAGCAGTACTTC. This chain uses TRBV7-9 with TRBJ2-7; tentatively, D is TRBD2 (6 bases). CDR1 and CDR2 from the germline V gene are SEHNR and FQNEAQ (reference sequence). Deletions cut 2 bases from V and 2 bases from J, with 7 bases between. CDR3 length equals 13 residues. The full variable domain, rest sourced from reference TRBV7-9 and TRBJ2-7, is DTGVSQNPRHKITKRGQNVTFRCDPISEHNRLYWYRQTLGQGPEFLTYFQNEAQLEKSRLLSDRFSAERPKGSFSTLEIQRTEQGDSAMYLCASSLWGAYEQYFGPGTRLTVT.